This entry lists 10 T cell receptor beta chains sequenced from one sample in a study of cytomegalovirus exposure and HLA in healthy donors. Both 60 Vbeta primers and 13 Jbeta primers went into the PCR. Data came from immunoSEQ multiplex PCR; TCRdb stores just in-frame clones and leaves some out. The sample lists 160,000 or so clones, approximately 79% occurring once. The sequenced sample was PBMCs. The receptor set was obtained from a man aged 60 to 75 in good health and CMV-seronegative.

The chain carries TRBV2 and TRBJ1-2, with D possibly matching TRBD1 (5 bases). Per the germline V gene, CDR1 is SNHLY and CDR2 is FYNNEI. Trimming took 2 bases from V and 2 from J, leaving 6 bases between them. The length of the CDR3 is 13 residues. The CDR3 DNA is TGTGCCAGCAGTGAACAGGGAAACTATGGCTACACCTTC. It specifies CASSEQGNYGYTF.

The chain carries TRBV5-1 and TRBJ2-5; 9 positions agree with TRBD1. V dropped 0 bases and J dropped 2; count of bases not matched to a gene: 2. The CDR3 runs 15 residues. Germline V gene sequence: CDR1 SGHRS, CDR2 YFSETQ. In DNA, the CDR3 is TGCGCCAGCAGCTTGGGAGACAGGGGGCAAGAGACCCAGTACTTC. It specifies CASSLGDRGQETQYF.

The rearrangement uses TRBV2 and TRBJ2-5; 11 bases agree with TRBD2. The CDR3 totals 15 residues. The germline CDR1 and CDR2 sequences are SNHLY and FYNNEI. V trimming: 4 bases; J trimming: 5 bases; junction bases outside the gene matches: 6. Written as DNA, the CDR3 is TGTGCCAGCAGTGCCCGTAGCGGGGGGGCTGAGACCCAGTACTTC. Its translation: CASSARSGGAETQYF.

This clone was counted only a few times. The CDR3 reads CASSLEAQAGAYEQYF. CDR3 sequence (DNA): TGTGCCAGCAGCTTAGAGGCTCAAGCAGGGGCCTACGAGCAGTACTTC. The chain carries TRBV7-2 and TRBJ2-7, with D possibly matching TRBD1 (6 bases). Germline V CDR1 and CDR2: SGHTA, FQGNSA. V was shortened by 1 base and J by 2 bases, with 15 bases between the two germline ends. The CDR3 contains 16 residues.

The V call is TRBV5-7, the J call TRBJ1-4; D perhaps matches TRBD1 (6 bases). TRBV5-7 carries the ORF label, with uncertain function. CDR3 length: 18 residues. The ends were cut back, 0 bases at V and 2 bases at J, with 17 bases in the middle. The CDR3 DNA reads TGTGCCAGCAGCTTGGGCGGGGGCCGGACGGCGACTAATGAAAAACTGTTTTTT. Protein product: CASSLGGGRTATNEKLFF.

This clone was seen just once. V and J are TRBV6-6 and TRBJ2-5; 7 bases are shared with TRBD1. The trim removed 7 bases at V and 9 bases at J, leaving 14 bases unmatched. The CDR3 length is 14 residues. The germline V gene encodes CDR1 MNHNY and CDR2 SVGAGI (reference sequence). The CDR3 DNA follows: TGTGCCAGCATTCCAGGACAGGACCCGGGTCCCCAGTACTTC. As protein: CASIPGQDPGPQYF.

The V call is TRBV6-5, the J call TRBJ1-1; 11 bases line up with TRBD1. CDR1 is MNHEY, CDR2 SVGAGI, per germline. V was clipped by 4 bases and J by 4 bases; unmatched bases: 5. CDR3 length equals 15 residues. The CDR3: CASSSPGTGGTEAFF. For the CDR3, the DNA is TGTGCCAGCAGTTCCCCCGGGACAGGGGGCACTGAAGCTTTCTTT.

The chain is built from TRBV2 and TRBJ1-1, with a weak D call TRBD1 (5 bases). This CDR3 is 12 amino acids long. Germline V gives CDR1 SNHLY, CDR2 FYNNEI. The V end was cut by 10 bases, the J end by 1 base, with 10 bases between. The CDR3, as DNA: TGTGCCACCTCGCAGGGGAACACTGAAGCTTTCTTT. Translation: CATSQGNTEAFF.

This chain links TRBV7-8 with TRBJ2-7, with D maybe TRBD2 (6 bases). V lost 2 bases to trimming and J lost 7 bases, with 12 bases between them. This CDR3 comprises 13 residues. Germline values: CDR1 SGHVS, CDR2 FQNEAQ. CDR3 in DNA: TGTGCCAGCAGCTTAATTCTGGAGGGGGAGCAGTACTTC. Amino acid sequence: CASSLILEGEQYF.

This sequence joins TRBV19 and TRBJ2-1; D remains ambiguous. Trimming took off 2 bases at V and 0 bases at J, with 11 bases between the two ends. In germline, CDR1 is LNHDA, CDR2 SQIVND (reference sequence). This CDR3 region has 16 residues. The CDR3 region is CASSINGGSSYNEQFF. The CDR3, as DNA: TGTGCCAGTAGTATAAACGGCGGAAGCTCCTACAATGAGCAGTTCTTC.